These T cell receptor beta chains were read from a single sample in a study of blood T cell repertoires in COVID-19. TCRdb's copy holds only in-frame clones and misses some; the assay was immunoSEQ multiplex PCR. Of 200,000 to 250,000 clones listed, around 84% are singletons. The material sequenced was peripheral blood. These receptors came from a man aged 30-40 years with active or convalescent COVID-19. Both conserved end residues are part of each CDR3.

TRBV7-9,TRBJ1-4,16,CASSLGDSATNEKLFF
TRBV18,TRBJ1-6,14,CASSATDTNSPLHF
TRBV10-2,TRBJ1-1,14,CASTWGRGDTEAFF
TRBV15,TRBJ2-7,16,CATSRDLGTGVIEQYF
TRBV9,TRBJ2-3,16,CASSPSAGEITDTQYF
TRBV3-1/TRBV3-2,TRBJ2-3,13,CASSQDYTDTQYF
TRBV27,TRBJ2-1,15,CASSLNSGNYNEQFF
TRBV28,TRBJ2-3,14,CASSLAGVADTQYF
TRBV6-5,TRBJ2-7,13,CASTLDRGYEQYF
TRBV6-2/TRBV6-3,TRBJ2-1,17,CASSYTGKGALVYEQFF
TRBV2,TRBJ1-2,15,CASSEVGASDYGYTF
TRBV3-1/TRBV3-2,TRBJ2-7,17,CASSQFPGLAGVHEQYF
TRBV18,TRBJ2-7,14,CASSRNRVLDEQYF
TRBV5-6,TRBJ1-5,17,CASSHGQDVYSNQPQHF
TRBV30,TRBJ1-3,12,CASAAQGDTIYF
TRBV6-5,TRBJ1-2,14,CASKKGGDGYGYTF
TRBV19,TRBJ2-1,12,CASSISYNEQFF
TRBV30,TRBJ2-1,17,CARSGLASGSGYNEQFF
TRBV29-1,TRBJ1-5,12,CSVADRGQPQHF
TRBV6-1,TRBJ1-4,14,CASSEGSRNEKLFF
TRBV9,TRBJ2-5,18,CASSPRTSGRARGETQYF
TRBV27,TRBJ1-2,16,CASSGAGTGGIYGYTF
TRBV28,TRBJ2-3,12,CASSTPAGTQYF
TRBV12-5,TRBJ2-4,15,CASGLGTGGKNIQYF
TRBV2,TRBJ1-2,13,CASSVQPNYGYTF
TRBV19,TRBJ1-4,16,CASSADRGRTNEKLFF
TRBV13,TRBJ2-6,17,CASSLGQGTSGANVLTF
TRBV5-1,TRBJ1-2,14,CASSRTGGAEGYTF
TRBV28,TRBJ1-1,13,CASKGRANTEAFF
TRBV7-6,TRBJ2-1,14,CASSPSGPYNEQFF
TRBV6-5,TRBJ1-1,14,CASSYQGTNTEAFF
TRBV1,TRBJ2-5,21,CTSSQDSPLKLAGGLTETQYF
TRBV19,TRBJ2-7,12,CASSPQGYEQYF
TRBV4-3,TRBJ2-1,15,CASSLTSGRPNEQFF
TRBV19,TRBJ2-7,14,CASSIIGRTYEQYF
TRBV7-9,TRBJ2-1,18,CASSLALASGLTYNEQFF